The next 15 T cell receptor beta chains were all read from a single sample in a study of blood T cell repertoires in COVID-19. This table comes from immunoSEQ multiplex PCR, and its TCRdb copy is limited to in-frame clones, with some not included. This table holds hundreds of thousands of clones, over 70% found once. The sequencing input was peripheral blood. The receptors were gathered from a woman in her 50s with COVID-19, enrolled during active disease.

V is TRBV7-9 and J is TRBJ2-5; D perhaps matches TRBD2 (6 bases). The CDR3 covers 13 residues. V gave up 6 bases and J gave up 5 bases, with 13 bases separating them. Germline V gene sequence: CDR1 SEHNR, CDR2 FQNEAQ (reference sequence). The CDR3 nucleotides are TGTGCCAGCAGTTCTACTAGCTCGGAGACCCAGTACTTC. It specifies CASSSTSSETQYF.

This rearrangement joins TRBV2 to TRBJ2-6, with 7 nucleotides matching TRBD1. The J segment lost 0 bases and the V segment lost 4 bases, leaving 6 bases of the junction unmatched. This CDR3 spans 17 amino acids. The germline CDR1 and CDR2 sequences are SNHLY and FYNNEI. The CDR3 sequence is CASSGRQGLSGANVLTF. CDR3 DNA: TGTGCCAGCAGTGGAAGACAGGGCCTCTCTGGGGCCAACGTCCTGACTTTC.

The rearrangement links TRBV6-1 to TRBJ1-5; 9 nucleotides align to TRBD1. The germline gives CDR1 MNHNS, CDR2 SASEGT. Trimming at V came to 3 bases and at J to 6 bases, leaving 3 bases not matched to a gene. The CDR3 covers 14 residues. The CDR3 loop reads CASSDTTGGQPQHF. The CDR3 DNA reads as TGTGCCAGCAGTGACACGACAGGGGGTCAGCCCCAGCATTTT.

This chain connects TRBV5-1 to TRBJ2-1; 7 bases are shared with TRBD2. Germline CDR1 SGHRS, CDR2 YFSETQ. J gave up 2 bases and V 0 bases, and 2 bases lay outside the gene matches. The CDR3 is 15 amino acids. The CDR3 nucleotides read TGCGCCAGCAGCTTGGGCGGGAGTACCTACAATGAGCAGTTCTTC. Its translation is CASSLGGSTYNEQFF.

This clone came up once. This chain uses TRBV19 with TRBJ2-1; D uncertain. CDR3 size: 12 residues. V shed 6 bases and J shed 2 bases, with 5 bases lying between them. Germline CDR1 reads LNHDA; CDR2 reads SQIVND (reference sequence). CDR3 DNA: TGTGCCAGTAGCACTGCCTACAATGAGCAGTTCTTC. Translation gives CASSTAYNEQFF.

CDR3 protein: CASSTGQFRQPQHF. The CDR3 coding sequence is TGTGCCAGCAGTACGGGACAGTTCCGTCAGCCCCAGCATTTT. The chain joins TRBV6-2 or TRBV6-3 to TRBJ1-5, with 7 bases matching TRBD1. Trimming took 5 bases from V and 6 from J; bases not matched to a gene: 7. The CDR3 length is 14 residues. Germline CDR1 reads MNHEY; CDR2 reads SVGEGT.

This CDR3 is CASSRGTGSETQYF. CDR3 DNA sequence: TGTGCCAGCTCGAGAGGGACAGGGTCGGAGACCCAGTACTTC. V and J are TRBV18 and TRBJ2-5, with 9 positions matching TRBD1. CDR1 and CDR2 from the germline V gene are KGHSH and LQKENI. This CDR3 has 14 amino acids. V was pared by 6 bases and J by 5 bases, with 7 bases of the junction left unmatched. Drawing the rest from reference TRBV18 and TRBJ2-5, the complete variable domain is NAGVMQNPRHLVRRRGQEARLRCSPMKGHSHVYWYRQLPEEGLKFMVYLQKENIIDESGMPKERFSAEFPKEGPSILRIQQVVRGDSAAYFCASSRGTGSETQYFGPGTRLLVL.

This chain links TRBV11-3 with TRBJ2-5; TRBD2 agrees at 8 bases. Germline V gene lookup returns CDR1 SGHNT and CDR2 YENEEA. Germline trimming cut 3 bases from V and 4 bases from J; bases unmatched to any gene: 10. CDR3 size: 16 residues. The CDR3 loop reads CASSFSQRELTETQYF. The CDR3, as DNA: TGTGCCAGCAGCTTCAGTCAGCGGGAGCTCACAGAGACCCAGTACTTC. The whole variable domain, remainder taken from reference TRBV11-3 and TRBJ2-5, is EAGVVQSPRYKIIEKKQPVAFWCNPISGHNTLYWYLQNLGQGPELLIRYENEEAVDDSQLPKDRFSAERLKGVDSTLKIQPAELGDSAVYLCASSFSQRELTETQYFGPGTRLLVL.

The rearrangement links TRBV30 to TRBJ2-3; tentatively, D is TRBD1 (6 bases). Looked up from germline, CDR1 is GTSNPN and CDR2 is SVGIG (reference sequence). V was trimmed by 1 base and J by 0 bases, leaving 11 bases between them. The CDR3 sequence is 15 residues long. CDR3: CAWSEGGSSTDTQYF. The CDR3 nucleotides read TGTGCCTGGAGTGAAGGGGGAAGTAGCACAGATACGCAGTATTTT.

The V and J genes are TRBV11-1 and TRBJ2-7; TRBD1 aligns across 7 bases. The J segment lost 0 bases and the V segment lost 1 base, leaving 6 bases of the junction unmatched. The CDR3 is 16 residues long. Germline lookup yields CDR1 SGHAT and CDR2 FQDESV (reference sequence). The CDR3 region has the DNA TGTGCCAGCAGCTTAGAAAGGGGACAGAGCTCCTACGAGCAGTACTTC. This gives the protein CASSLERGQSSYEQYF.

The rearrangement uses TRBV7-2 and TRBJ2-7, with 7 bases identical to TRBD2. The CDR3 totals 14 residues. V was clipped by 5 bases and J by 2 bases; unmatched bases: 6. Germline V gene lookup returns CDR1 SGHTA and CDR2 FQGNSA. The CDR3 region has the DNA TGTGCCAGCAGCCCGTCCCGGGGGGCCTACGAGCAGTACTTC. It specifies CASSPSRGAYEQYF.

The chain combines TRBV19 with TRBJ1-2; D possibly corresponds to TRBD1 (6 bases). The CDR3 has 16 amino acids. Germline CDR1 reads LNHDA; CDR2 reads SQIVND (reference sequence). V lost 1 base, J lost 4 bases, and 16 bases lay in between. CDR3 DNA sequence: TGTGCCAGTAGTATAGTGGGGGCTAAACCTAGCTATGGCTACACCTTC. Protein: CASSIVGAKPSYGYTF.

The chain employs TRBV3-1 (or the pseudogene TRBV3-2) and TRBJ1-2, with 10 bases lining up with TRBD1. Germline V gene lookup returns CDR1 LGHDT and CDR2 YNNKEL (reference sequence). This CDR3 is built from 14 residues. Trimming took 4 bases from V and 8 from J; bases not matched to a gene: 7. The CDR3 region is CASSPGQGRLGYTF. The CDR3 DNA reads TGTGCCAGCAGCCCGGGACAGGGGAGGTTGGGCTACACCTTC.

This chain uses TRBV5-1 with TRBJ2-5, with 10 bases matching TRBD2. Germline CDR1 SGHRS, CDR2 YFSETQ. V shed 3 bases, J shed 6 bases, and the junction held 5 bases outside the gene matches. The CDR3 is made up of 14 amino acids. DNA of the CDR3: TGCGCCAGCAGCTCTAGCGGGAGCTCGAAGACCCAGTACTTC. Its translation: CASSSSGSSKTQYF.

This sequence joins TRBV6-1 and TRBJ1-1; 7 positions agree with TRBD1. Germline V gene sequence: CDR1 MNHNS, CDR2 SASEGT. CDR3 size: 15 residues. The junction had 4 bases not matched to a gene; V was cut back by 2 bases and J by 1 base. CDR3: CASSEPTGANTEAFF. Written as DNA, the CDR3 is TGTGCCAGCAGTGAACCTACAGGGGCGAACACTGAAGCTTTCTTT.